This T cell receptor beta chain was captured in a study of blood T cell dynamics during melanoma immunotherapy. Germline CDR1 reads SGHRS; CDR2 reads YFSETQ. CDR3 length: 17 residues. The sample's time point: week 3, after first cycle of checkpoint inhibitor. DNA loading was fixed at about 360 ng for all bulk PBMC samples. Clones were read by immunoSEQ multiplex PCR, and TCRdb kept only the in-frame ones, dropping some. The sample lists roughly 2,700 clones; around 85% were seen once. The rearrangement joins TRBV5-1 to TRBJ2-5; 9 bases align to TRBD2. The last part of the DNA fits TRBJ2-7 better; the J call may be wrong. The sample in question was blood, obtained from a patient treated with checkpoint blockade. The receptor comes from a human donor with melanoma. CDR3 bases: TGCGCCAGCAGCTCTGGACGGATTCTGCGGGAGGGCCCCGAGCAGTACTTC. Protein: CASSSGRILREGPEQYF.